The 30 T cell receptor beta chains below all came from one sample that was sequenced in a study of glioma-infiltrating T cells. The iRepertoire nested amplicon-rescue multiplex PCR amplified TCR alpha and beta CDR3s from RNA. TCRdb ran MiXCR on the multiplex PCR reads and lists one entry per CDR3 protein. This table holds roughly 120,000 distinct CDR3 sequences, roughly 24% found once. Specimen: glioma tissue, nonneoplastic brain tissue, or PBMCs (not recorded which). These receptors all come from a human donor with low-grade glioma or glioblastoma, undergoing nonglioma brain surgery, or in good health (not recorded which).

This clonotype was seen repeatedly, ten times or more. CDR3 protein: CASSQEVRRVYEQYF. Written as DNA, the CDR3 is TGTGCCAGCAGCCAAGAAGTTCGGAGGGTCTACGAGCAGTACTTC. The chain employs TRBV4-2 and TRBJ2-7, with a possible D match to TRBD2 (6 bases). This CDR3 has 15 residues. Germline CDR1 reads LGHNA; CDR2 reads YNFKEQ. V lost 0 bases and J lost 3, with 12 bases in between.

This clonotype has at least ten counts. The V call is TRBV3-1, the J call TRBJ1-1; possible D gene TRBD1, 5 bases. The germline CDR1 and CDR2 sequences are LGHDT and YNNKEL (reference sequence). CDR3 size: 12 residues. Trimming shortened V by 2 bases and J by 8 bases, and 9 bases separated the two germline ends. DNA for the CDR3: TGTGCCAGCAGCCAAATAACAGGCGAAGCTTTCTTT. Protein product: CASSQITGEAFF.

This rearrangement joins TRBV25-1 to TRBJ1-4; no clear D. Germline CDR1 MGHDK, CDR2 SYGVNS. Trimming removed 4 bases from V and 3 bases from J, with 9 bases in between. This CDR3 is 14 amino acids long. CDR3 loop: CASSVYTPNEKLFF. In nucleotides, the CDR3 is TGTGCCAGCAGTGTATATACCCCTAATGAAAAACTGTTTTTT.

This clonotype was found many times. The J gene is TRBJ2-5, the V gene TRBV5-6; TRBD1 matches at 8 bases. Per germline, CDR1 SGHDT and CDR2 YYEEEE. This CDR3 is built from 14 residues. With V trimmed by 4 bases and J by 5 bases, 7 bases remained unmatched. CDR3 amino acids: CASSGGQGLETQYF. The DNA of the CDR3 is TGTGCCAGCAGCGGAGGACAGGGTTTGGAGACCCAGTACTTC.

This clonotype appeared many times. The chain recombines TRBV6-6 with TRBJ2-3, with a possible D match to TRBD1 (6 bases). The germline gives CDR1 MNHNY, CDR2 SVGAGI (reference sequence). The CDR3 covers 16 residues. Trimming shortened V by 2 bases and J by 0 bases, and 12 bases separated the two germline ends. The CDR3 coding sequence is TGTGCCAGCAGTTACCGGCAGGGGTACAGCACAGATACGCAGTATTTT. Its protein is CASSYRQGYSTDTQYF.

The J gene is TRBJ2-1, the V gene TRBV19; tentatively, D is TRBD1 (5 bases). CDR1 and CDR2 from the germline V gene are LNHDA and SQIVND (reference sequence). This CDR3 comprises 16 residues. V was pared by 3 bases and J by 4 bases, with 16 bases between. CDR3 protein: CASSIGLAGSYNEQFF. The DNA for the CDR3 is TGTGCCAGTAGTATTGGTTTAGCAGGGTCTTACAATGAGCAGTTCTTC.

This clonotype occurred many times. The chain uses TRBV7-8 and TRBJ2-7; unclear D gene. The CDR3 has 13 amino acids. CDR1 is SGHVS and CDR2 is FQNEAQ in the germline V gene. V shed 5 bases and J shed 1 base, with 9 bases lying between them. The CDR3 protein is CASSPLESYEQYF. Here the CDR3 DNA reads TGTGCCAGCAGCCCACTGGAATCCTACGAGCAGTACTTC.

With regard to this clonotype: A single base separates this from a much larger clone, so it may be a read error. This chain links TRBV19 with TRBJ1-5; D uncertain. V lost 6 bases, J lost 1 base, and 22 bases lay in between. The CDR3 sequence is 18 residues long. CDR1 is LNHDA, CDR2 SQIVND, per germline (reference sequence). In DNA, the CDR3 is TGTGCCAGTAGGCTAGGGTTCCCCAAAGAGATGAGCAATCAGCCCCAGCATTTT. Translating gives CASRLGFPKEMSNQPQHF. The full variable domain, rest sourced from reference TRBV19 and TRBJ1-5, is DGGITQSPKYLFRKEGQNVTLSCEQNLNHDAMYWYRQDPGQGLRLIYYSQIVNDFQKGDIAEGYSVSREKKESFPLTVTSAQKNPTAFYLCASRLGFPKEMSNQPQHFGDGTRLSIL.

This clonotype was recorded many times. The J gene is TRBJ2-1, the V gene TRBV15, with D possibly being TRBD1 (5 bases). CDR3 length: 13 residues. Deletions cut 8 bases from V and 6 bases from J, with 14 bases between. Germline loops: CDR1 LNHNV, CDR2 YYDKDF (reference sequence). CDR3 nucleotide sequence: TGTGCCACCGGTCAGGGCCTTGGCAATGAGCAGTTCTTC. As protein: CATGQGLGNEQFF.

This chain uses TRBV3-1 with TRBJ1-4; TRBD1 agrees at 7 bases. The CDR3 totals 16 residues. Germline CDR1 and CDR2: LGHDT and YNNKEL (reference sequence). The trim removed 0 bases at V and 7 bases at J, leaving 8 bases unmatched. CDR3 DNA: TGTGCCAGCAGCCAAGATCGGGAAGGGGGCGGTGAAAAACTGTTTTTT. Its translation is CASSQDREGGGEKLFF.

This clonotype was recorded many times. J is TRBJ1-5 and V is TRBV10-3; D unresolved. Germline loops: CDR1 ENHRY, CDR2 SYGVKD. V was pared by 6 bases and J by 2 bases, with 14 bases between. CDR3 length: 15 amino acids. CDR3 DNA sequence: TGTGCCATCAGCGACCCAGCCCCCGGCAATCAGCCCCAGCATTTT. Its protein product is CAISDPAPGNQPQHF.

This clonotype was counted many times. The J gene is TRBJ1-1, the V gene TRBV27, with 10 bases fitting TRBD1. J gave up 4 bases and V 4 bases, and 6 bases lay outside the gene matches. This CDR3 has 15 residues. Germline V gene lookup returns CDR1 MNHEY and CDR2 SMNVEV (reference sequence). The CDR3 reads CASSWTGGGSTEAFF. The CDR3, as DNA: TGTGCCAGCAGTTGGACAGGGGGGGGGAGCACTGAAGCTTTCTTT.

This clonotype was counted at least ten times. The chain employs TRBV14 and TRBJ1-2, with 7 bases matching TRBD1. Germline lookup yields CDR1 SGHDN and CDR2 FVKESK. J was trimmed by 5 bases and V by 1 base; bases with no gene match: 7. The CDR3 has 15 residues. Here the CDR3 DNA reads TGTGCCAGCAGCCAAGGGCCGAGGGACAGTTATGGCTACACCTTC. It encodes CASSQGPRDSYGYTF. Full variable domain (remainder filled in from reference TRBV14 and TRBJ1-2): EAGVTQFPSHSVIEKGQTVTLRCDPISGHDNLYWYRRVMGKEIKFLLHFVKESKQDESGMPNNRFLAERTGGTYSTLKVQPAELEDSGVYFCASSQGPRDSYGYTFGSGTRLTVV.

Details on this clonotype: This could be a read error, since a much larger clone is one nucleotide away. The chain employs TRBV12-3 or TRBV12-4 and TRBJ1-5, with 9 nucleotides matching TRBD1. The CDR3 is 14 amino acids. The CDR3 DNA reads TGTGCCAGCAGGCGAACAGGGGGCAATCGGCCCCAGCATTTT. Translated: CASRRTGGNRPQHF.

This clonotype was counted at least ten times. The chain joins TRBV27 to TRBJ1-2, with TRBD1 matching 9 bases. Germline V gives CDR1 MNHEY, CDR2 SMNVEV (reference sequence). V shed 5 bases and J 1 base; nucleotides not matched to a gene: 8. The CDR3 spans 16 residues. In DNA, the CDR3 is TGTGCCAGCAGTCCGGGACAGGGACGTCATAACTATGGCTACACCTTC. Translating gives CASSPGQGRHNYGYTF.

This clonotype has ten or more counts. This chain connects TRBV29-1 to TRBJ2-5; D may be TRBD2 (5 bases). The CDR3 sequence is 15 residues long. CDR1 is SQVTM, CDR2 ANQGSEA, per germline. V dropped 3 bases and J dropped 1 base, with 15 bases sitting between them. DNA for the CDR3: TGCAGCGTTGATTTTCGGACTGATATCCAAGAGACCCAGTACTTC. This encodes CSVDFRTDIQETQYF.

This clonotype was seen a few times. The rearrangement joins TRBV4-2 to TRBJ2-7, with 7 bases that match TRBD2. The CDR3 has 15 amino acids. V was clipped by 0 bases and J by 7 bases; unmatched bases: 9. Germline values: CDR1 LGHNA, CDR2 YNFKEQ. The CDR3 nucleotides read TGTGCCAGCAGCCAAGACAGCGGGATCGGGAGGGAGCAGTACTTC. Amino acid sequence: CASSQDSGIGREQYF.

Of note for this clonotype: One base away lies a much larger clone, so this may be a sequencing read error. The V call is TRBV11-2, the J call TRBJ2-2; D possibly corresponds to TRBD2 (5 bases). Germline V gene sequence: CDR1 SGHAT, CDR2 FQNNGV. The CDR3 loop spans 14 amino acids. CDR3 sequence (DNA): TGTGCCAGCAGCTTAAAAGGAAACACCGGGGAGCTGCTTTTT. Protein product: CASSLKGNTGELLF.

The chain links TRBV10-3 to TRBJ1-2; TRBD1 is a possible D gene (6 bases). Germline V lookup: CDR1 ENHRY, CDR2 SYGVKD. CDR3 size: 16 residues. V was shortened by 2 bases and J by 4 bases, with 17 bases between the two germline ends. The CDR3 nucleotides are TGTGCCATCAGTGAGACAAGGGGGATTCCCGTCTATGGCTACACCTTC. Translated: CAISETRGIPVYGYTF.

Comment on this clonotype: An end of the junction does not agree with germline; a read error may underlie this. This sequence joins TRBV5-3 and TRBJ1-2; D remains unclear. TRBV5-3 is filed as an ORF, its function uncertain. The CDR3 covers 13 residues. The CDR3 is CAISSAPPSGSTF. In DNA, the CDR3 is TGTGCCATTTCCTCCGCCCCTCCCTCTGGCTCCACCTTC.

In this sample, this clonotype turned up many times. CDR3 sequence (DNA): TGTGCCAGCAGCGATGGACTAGCGGTAGAAGAGACCCAGTACTTC. Protein product: CASSDGLAVEETQYF. The chain recombines TRBV9 with TRBJ2-5; 10 nucleotides align to TRBD2. The CDR3 loop spans 15 amino acids. Trimming at V came to 3 bases and at J to 3 bases, leaving 5 bases not matched to a gene. CDR1 SGDLS and CDR2 YYNGEE come from the germline V gene.

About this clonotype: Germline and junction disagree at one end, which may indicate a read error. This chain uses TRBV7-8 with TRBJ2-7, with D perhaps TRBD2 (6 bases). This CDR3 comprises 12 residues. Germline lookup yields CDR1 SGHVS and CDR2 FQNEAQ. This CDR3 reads CASRLAAGEQYF. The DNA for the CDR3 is TGTGCCAGCCGCTTAGCGGCAGGGGAGCAGTACTTC.

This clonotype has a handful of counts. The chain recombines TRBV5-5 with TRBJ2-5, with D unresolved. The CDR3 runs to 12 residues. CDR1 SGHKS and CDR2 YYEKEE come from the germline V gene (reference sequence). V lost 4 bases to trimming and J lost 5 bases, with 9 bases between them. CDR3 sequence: CASSPPAETQYF. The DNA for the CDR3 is TGTGCCAGCAGCCCCCCTGCGGAGACCCAGTACTTC.

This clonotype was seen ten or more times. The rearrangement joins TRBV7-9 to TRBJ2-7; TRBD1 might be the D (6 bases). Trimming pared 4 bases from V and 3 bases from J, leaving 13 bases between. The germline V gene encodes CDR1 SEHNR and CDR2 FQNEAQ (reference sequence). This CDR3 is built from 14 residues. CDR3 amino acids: CASSSMGQIYEQYF. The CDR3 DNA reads TGTGCCAGCAGCTCGATGGGACAAATCTACGAGCAGTACTTC.

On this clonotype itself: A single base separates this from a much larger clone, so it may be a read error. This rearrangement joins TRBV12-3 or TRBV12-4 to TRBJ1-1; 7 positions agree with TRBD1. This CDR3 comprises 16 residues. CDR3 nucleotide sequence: TGTGCCAGCAGTCCTCCCCCAGACAGGGTGTGCCCTGAAGCTCTCTTT. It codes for CASSPPPDRVCPEALF.

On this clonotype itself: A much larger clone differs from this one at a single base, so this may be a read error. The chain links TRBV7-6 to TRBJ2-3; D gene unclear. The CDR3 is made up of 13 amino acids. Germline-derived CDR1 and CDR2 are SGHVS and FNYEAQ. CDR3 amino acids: CVSSLVITDTQYF. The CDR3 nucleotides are TGTGTCAGCAGCTTGGTTATCACAGATACGCAGTATTTT.

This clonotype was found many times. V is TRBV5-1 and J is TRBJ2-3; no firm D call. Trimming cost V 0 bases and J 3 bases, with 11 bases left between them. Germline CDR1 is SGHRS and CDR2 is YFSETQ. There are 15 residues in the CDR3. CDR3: CASSLDSARTDTQYF. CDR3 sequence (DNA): TGCGCCAGCAGCTTGGACTCGGCGAGGACAGATACGCAGTATTTT. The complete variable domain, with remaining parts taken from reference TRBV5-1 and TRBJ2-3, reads KAGVTQTPRYLIKTRGQQVTLSCSPISGHRSVSWYQQTPGQGLQFLFEYFSETQRNKGNFPGRFSGRQFSNSRSEMNVSTLELGDSALYLCASSLDSARTDTQYFGPGTRLTVL.

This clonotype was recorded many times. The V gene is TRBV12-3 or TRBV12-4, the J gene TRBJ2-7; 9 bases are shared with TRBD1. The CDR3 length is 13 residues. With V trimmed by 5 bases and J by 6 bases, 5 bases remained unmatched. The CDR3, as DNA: TGTGCCAGCAGTGGGGACAGGGCGCCCGAGCAGTACTTC. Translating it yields CASSGDRAPEQYF.

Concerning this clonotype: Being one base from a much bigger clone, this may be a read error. CDR3 in DNA: TGCAGCGTTGTCGGCAGTGGAACAGATACGCAGTATTTT. As protein: CSVVGSGTDTQYF. The chain joins TRBV29-1 to TRBJ2-3; no clear D. Trimming took 4 bases from V and 3 from J, leaving 11 bases between them. Germline CDR1 reads SQVTM; CDR2 reads ANQGSEA. The length of the CDR3 is 13 residues.

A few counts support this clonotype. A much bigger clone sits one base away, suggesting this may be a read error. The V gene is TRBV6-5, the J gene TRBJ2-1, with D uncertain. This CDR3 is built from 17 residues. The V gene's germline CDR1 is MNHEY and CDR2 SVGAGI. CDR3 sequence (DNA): TGTGCCAGCAGTTACTCGAACGGCTACCCTTTAAACAATGGGCAGTTCTTC. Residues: CASSYSNGYPLNNGQFF.